These 21 T cell receptor beta chains share one sample of origin, sequenced in a study of vaccination effects on CD4 cells after COVID-19. Here immunoSEQ multiplex PCR was the method, and the copy in TCRdb shows in-frame clones only, minus some. Of about 72,000 clones listed, more than 70% are singletons. No cognate antigen is known for these TCRs. Scientists isolated CD4+ T cells after a roughly ten-day culture period ended. The sample consisted of CD4+ T cells from PBMCs cultured without peptide, taken before COVID-19 vaccination. Source of these receptors: a human donor who received a COVID-19 vaccine.

This chain uses TRBV19 with TRBJ2-4; the D gene is possibly TRBD2 (7 bases). The length of the CDR3 is 12 residues. Germline loops: CDR1 LNHDA, CDR2 SQIVND (reference sequence). Trimming took off 3 bases at V and 11 bases at J, with 11 bases between the two ends. CDR3 sequence reads: CASSIAGGLQYF. The CDR3, as DNA: TGTGCCAGTAGTATTGCCGGGGGGCTTCAGTACTTC.

The V gene is TRBV5-6, the J gene TRBJ1-5, with TRBD1 matching 7 bases. CDR3 length: 14 residues. Germline assignment: CDR1 SGHDT and CDR2 YYEEEE. The ends lost 2 bases at V and 7 bases at J; junction bases unmatched: 6. CDR3 loop: CASSFRGGDQPQHF. The CDR3 DNA reads TGTGCCAGCAGCTTCAGAGGGGGCGACCAGCCCCAGCATTTT.

The chain couples TRBV5-1 to TRBJ2-2; the D call may be TRBD1 or TRBD2 (5 bases each). CDR3 length equals 14 residues. V shed 5 bases and J shed 6 bases, with 14 bases lying between them. Per germline, CDR1 SGHRS and CDR2 YFSETQ. The CDR3 region has the DNA TGCGCCAGCAGGCTTATACAGGAGGCCGGGGAGCTGTTTTTT. Translating gives CASRLIQEAGELFF.

The table lists this clone with a few counts. The V call is TRBV19, the J call TRBJ1-5, with 7 nucleotides matching TRBD1. V shed 0 bases, J shed 0 bases, and the junction held 8 bases outside the gene matches. CDR3 length equals 18 residues. Germline V CDR1 and CDR2: LNHDA, SQIVND (reference sequence). The CDR3 DNA is TGTGCCAGTAGTATAGAAGGGAGGGGGCGGAATAGCAATCAGCCCCAGCATTTT. This gives the protein CASSIEGRGRNSNQPQHF.

CDR3 sequence: CASSKLAGGLYNEQFF. The CDR3 coding sequence is TGCGCCAGCAGCAAATTAGCGGGGGGGCTTTACAATGAGCAGTTCTTC. The chain is built from TRBV5-1 and TRBJ2-1, with 11 bases lining up with TRBD2. Unmatched junction bases numbered 7, after V lost 4 bases and J lost 4 bases. The V gene's germline CDR1 is SGHRS and CDR2 YFSETQ. This CDR3 spans 16 amino acids. Drawing the rest from reference TRBV5-1 and TRBJ2-1, the complete variable domain is KAGVTQTPRYLIKTRGQQVTLSCSPISGHRSVSWYQQTPGQGLQFLFEYFSETQRNKGNFPGRFSGRQFSNSRSEMNVSTLELGDSALYLCASSKLAGGLYNEQFFGPGTRLTVL.

This rearrangement joins TRBV2 to TRBJ2-5; a possible D gene is TRBD2 (6 bases). The CDR3 length is 13 residues. V was trimmed by 5 bases and J by 5 bases, leaving 12 bases between them. The germline V gene encodes CDR1 SNHLY and CDR2 FYNNEI. This CDR3 is CASSRDSGETQYF. CDR3 coding DNA: TGTGCCAGCAGTAGAGACAGCGGGGAGACCCAGTACTTC.

This chain links TRBV24-1 with TRBJ2-3, with 16 positions matching TRBD2. After removal of 3 bases from V and 4 bases from J, the junction contained 3 bases not matched to a gene. Germline-derived CDR1 and CDR2 are KGHDR and SFDVKD. CDR3 length equals 17 residues. CDR3 in amino acids: CATSDIGTSGGADTQYF. The CDR3 coding sequence is TGTGCCACCAGTGATATCGGGACTAGCGGGGGGGCAGATACGCAGTATTTT.

The rearrangement joins TRBV3-1 (or the pseudogene TRBV3-2) to TRBJ2-1; tentatively, D is TRBD2 (5 bases). V lost 4 bases and J lost 4, with 23 bases in between. Germline V gene sequence: CDR1 LGHDT, CDR2 YNNKEL (reference sequence). The CDR3 contains 18 residues. The CDR3 is CASSLVSSGILSYNEQFF. The DNA for the CDR3 is TGTGCCAGCAGCCTTGTGTCATCCGGGATTTTAAGTTACAATGAGCAGTTCTTC.

The chain has TRBV28 and TRBJ2-3, with D tentatively TRBD1 or TRBD2 (5 bases each). Looked up from germline, CDR1 is MDHEN and CDR2 is SYDVKM. V gave up 2 bases and J gave up 6 bases, with 18 bases separating them. The CDR3 is 16 amino acids. CDR3 region: CASSLIVSGPGDTQYF. Here the CDR3 DNA reads TGTGCCAGCAGTTTAATCGTTTCGGGGCCTGGGGATACGCAGTATTTT.

The V and J genes are TRBV5-1 and TRBJ2-5, with 8 positions matching TRBD1. The CDR3 covers 14 residues. Germline-derived CDR1 and CDR2 are SGHRS and YFSETQ. V trimming: 3 bases; J trimming: 5 bases; junction bases outside the gene matches: 6. The CDR3 sequence: CASSSRTGRETQYF. In DNA form, the CDR3 reads TGCGCCAGCAGCTCGAGGACAGGGAGGGAGACCCAGTACTTC.

The table lists this clone with a count of one. The rearrangement joins TRBV5-4 to TRBJ1-3; tentatively, D is TRBD1 (5 bases). The length of the CDR3 is 16 residues. From germline, CDR1 is SGHNT and CDR2 YYREEE (reference sequence). V shed 0 bases and J shed 8 bases, with 18 bases lying between them. The CDR3 loop is CASSLGPSIKGDTIYF. In nucleotides, the CDR3 is TGTGCCAGCAGCTTGGGACCGTCCATCAAAGGGGACACCATATATTTT.

The rearrangement uses TRBV3-1 (or the pseudogene TRBV3-2) and TRBJ2-7; perhaps TRBD1 as D (6 bases). Germline lookup yields CDR1 LGHDT and CDR2 YNNKEL (reference sequence). The CDR3 has 12 residues. Trimming removed 5 bases from V and 3 bases from J, with 8 bases in between. The CDR3 region has the DNA TGTGCCAGCAGCAGGGACAACTACGAGCAGTACGTC. Translating it yields CASSRDNYEQYV.

The chain joins TRBV7-2 to TRBJ2-2; TRBD2 might be the D (6 bases). The CDR3 sequence is 16 residues long. Trimming pared 0 bases from V and 3 bases from J, leaving 11 bases between. Germline V gene sequence: CDR1 SGHTA, CDR2 FQGNSA. The CDR3 here is CASSLARGRHTGELFF. The CDR3 DNA reads as TGTGCCAGCAGCTTAGCGCGGGGACGGCACACCGGGGAGCTGTTTTTT.

This clone was observed a single time. The chain joins TRBV28 to TRBJ1-4; D might be TRBD1 (5 bases). Trimming cost V 2 bases and J 14 bases, with 12 bases left between them. The CDR3 length is 12 residues. The V gene's germline CDR1 is MDHEN and CDR2 SYDVKM. For the CDR3, the DNA is TGTGCCAGCAGTTTACAGGGAGTTATCCTGTTTTTT. The encoded protein is CASSLQGVILFF. Filled out from reference TRBV28 and TRBJ1-4, the complete variable domain reads DVKVTQSSRYLVKRTGEKVFLECVQDMDHENMFWYRQDPGLGLRLIYFSYDVKMKEKGDIPEGYSVSREKKERFSLILESASTNQTSMYLCASSLQGVILFFGSGTQLSVL.

This sequence joins TRBV20-1 and TRBJ1-1; unclear D gene. CDR1 DFQATT and CDR2 SNEGSKA come from the germline V gene (reference sequence). The CDR3 is 11 residues long. V was clipped by 0 bases and J by 14 bases, with 13 bases between them. The CDR3 loop reads CSARDYPGSFF. CDR3 sequence (DNA): TGCAGTGCTAGAGATTACCCGGGGAGCTTCTTT.

The chain recombines TRBV9 with TRBJ2-7, with 9 bases fitting TRBD2. The germline gives CDR1 SGDLS, CDR2 YYNGEE. Trimming took 0 bases from V and 4 from J; bases not matched to a gene: 8. The CDR3 length is 16 residues. CDR3 bases: TGTGCCAGCAGCGTAGGAGAGCGGGGGGCCTTATACGAGCAGTACGTC. It translates to CASSVGERGALYEQYV.

V gene TRBV6-6 combines with J gene TRBJ2-3, with TRBD1 identical over 7 bases. Trimming cost V 2 bases and J 6 bases; bases outside gene matches: 8. The germline V gene has CDR1 MNHNY and CDR2 SVGAGI (reference sequence). This CDR3 contains 15 residues. Here the CDR3 DNA reads TGTGCCAGCAGTTACCCTCCGACAGGGAAGGATACGCAGTATTTT. This gives the protein CASSYPPTGKDTQYF.

This chain connects TRBV5-4 to TRBJ2-3; the D is unclear. CDR3 length: 13 residues. V was trimmed by 4 bases and J by 0 bases, leaving 6 bases between them. Germline loops: CDR1 SGHNT, CDR2 YYREEE (reference sequence). CDR3 nucleotide sequence: TGTGCCAGCAGCCAACAGAGCACAGATACGCAGTATTTT. Translation: CASSQQSTDTQYF.

This clone was observed once. The chain carries TRBV5-1 and TRBJ2-3, with D unclear. V lost 2 bases to trimming and J lost 0 bases, with 10 bases between them. Germline V gene lookup returns CDR1 SGHRS and CDR2 YFSETQ. The CDR3 contains 15 residues. The CDR3 region is CASSLEDTSTDTQYF. CDR3 nucleotide sequence: TGCGCCAGCAGCTTAGAGGATACTAGCACAGATACGCAGTATTTT.

This clone occurred once. V gene TRBV14 combines with J gene TRBJ1-3; 8 nucleotides align to TRBD1. V was clipped by 5 bases and J by 0 bases; unmatched bases: 9. The CDR3 consists of 17 residues. Germline V gene sequence: CDR1 SGHDN, CDR2 FVKESK. CDR3 loop: CASSSWTGSNSGNTIYF. DNA for the CDR3: TGTGCCAGCAGCTCATGGACAGGGTCAAACTCTGGAAACACCATATATTTT.

The J gene is TRBJ1-2, the V gene TRBV7-8; 7 positions agree with TRBD1. CDR3 length: 14 residues. In germline, CDR1 is SGHVS, CDR2 FQNEAQ. Germline trimming cut 0 bases from V and 5 bases from J; bases unmatched to any gene: 3. The CDR3 DNA reads as TGTGCCAGCAGCTTAGCCAGGGGGGGGTATGGCTACACCTTC. It translates to CASSLARGGYGYTF.